This T cell receptor beta chain was documented in a study of CD8 T cells in Susac syndrome. It was with random hexamers that about 0.45 to 1 ug RNA was reverse transcribed. TCRdb reanalysed the immunoSEQ multiplex PCR reads using MiXCR and keeps one entry per CDR3 protein. The table lists around 46,000 distinct CDR3 sequences, 92% of them singletons. Trimming left V 7 bases short and J 0 bases short, with 9 bases between. This CDR3 contains 13 residues. The germline gives CDR1 SQVTM, CDR2 ANQGSEA. The sequence derives from a human donor in good health. This chain connects TRBV29-1 to TRBJ2-2; weak D call: TRBD2 (5 bases). The sample comprised CD8+ T cells from PBMCs. CDR3 DNA: TGCAGCGCTTTGGAGGCGAACACCGGGGAGCTGTTTTTT. Its translation: CSALEANTGELFF.